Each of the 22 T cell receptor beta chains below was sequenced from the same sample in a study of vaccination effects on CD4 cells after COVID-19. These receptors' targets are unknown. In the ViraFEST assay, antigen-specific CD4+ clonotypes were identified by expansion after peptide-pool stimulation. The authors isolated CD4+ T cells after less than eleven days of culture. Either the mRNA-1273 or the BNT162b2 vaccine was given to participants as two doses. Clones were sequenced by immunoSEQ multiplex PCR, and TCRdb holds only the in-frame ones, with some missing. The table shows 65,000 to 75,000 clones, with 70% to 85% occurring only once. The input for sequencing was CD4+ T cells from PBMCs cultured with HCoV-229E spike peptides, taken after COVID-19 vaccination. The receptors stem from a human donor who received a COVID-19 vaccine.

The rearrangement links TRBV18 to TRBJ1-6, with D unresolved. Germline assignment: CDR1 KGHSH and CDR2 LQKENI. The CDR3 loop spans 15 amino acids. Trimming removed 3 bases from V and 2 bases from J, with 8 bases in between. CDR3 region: CASSPIPTYNSPLHF. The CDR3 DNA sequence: TGTGCCAGCTCACCGATTCCAACCTATAATTCACCCCTCCACTTT. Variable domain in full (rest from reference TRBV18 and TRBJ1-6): NAGVMQNPRHLVRRRGQEARLRCSPMKGHSHVYWYRQLPEEGLKFMVYLQKENIIDESGMPKERFSAEFPKEGPSILRIQQVVRGDSAAYFCASSPIPTYNSPLHFGNGTRLTVT.

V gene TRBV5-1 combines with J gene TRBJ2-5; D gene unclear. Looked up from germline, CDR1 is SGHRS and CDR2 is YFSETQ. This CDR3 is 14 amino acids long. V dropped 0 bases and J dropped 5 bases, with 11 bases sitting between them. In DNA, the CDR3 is TGCGCCAGCAGCTTGGACGGTTCGAGGGAGACCCAGTACTTC. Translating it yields CASSLDGSRETQYF.

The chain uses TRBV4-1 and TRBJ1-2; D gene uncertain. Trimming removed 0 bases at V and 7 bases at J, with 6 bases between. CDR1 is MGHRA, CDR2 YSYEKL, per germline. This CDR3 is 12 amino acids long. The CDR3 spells CASSQDRGGYTF. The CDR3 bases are TGCGCCAGCAGCCAAGATCGGGGTGGCTACACCTTC.

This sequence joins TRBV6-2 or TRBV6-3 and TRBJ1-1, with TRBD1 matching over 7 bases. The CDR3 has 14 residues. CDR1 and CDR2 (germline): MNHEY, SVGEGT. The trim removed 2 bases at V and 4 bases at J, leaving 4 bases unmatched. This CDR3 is CASSYRGPVTEAFF. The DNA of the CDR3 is TGTGCCAGCAGTTACAGGGGGCCGGTCACTGAAGCTTTCTTT.

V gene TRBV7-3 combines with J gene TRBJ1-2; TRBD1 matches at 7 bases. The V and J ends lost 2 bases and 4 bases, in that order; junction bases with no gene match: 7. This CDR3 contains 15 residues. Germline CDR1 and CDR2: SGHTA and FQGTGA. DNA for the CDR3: TGTGCCAGCAGCTTAGGCCCGGGACAGACCTATGGCTACACCTTC. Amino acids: CASSLGPGQTYGYTF.

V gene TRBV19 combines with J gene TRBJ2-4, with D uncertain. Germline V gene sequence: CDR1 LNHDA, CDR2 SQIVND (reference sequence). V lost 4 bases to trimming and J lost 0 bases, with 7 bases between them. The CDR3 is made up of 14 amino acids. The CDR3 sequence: CASSNPGAKNIQYF. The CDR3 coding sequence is TGTGCCAGTAGTAATCCGGGAGCCAAAAACATTCAGTACTTC.

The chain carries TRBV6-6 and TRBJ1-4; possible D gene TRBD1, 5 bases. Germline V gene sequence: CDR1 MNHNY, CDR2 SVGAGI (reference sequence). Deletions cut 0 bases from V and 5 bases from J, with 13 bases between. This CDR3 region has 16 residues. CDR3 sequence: CASSYSFGRENEKLFF. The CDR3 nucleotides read TGTGCCAGCAGTTACTCTTTCGGCAGGGAGAATGAAAAACTGTTTTTT.

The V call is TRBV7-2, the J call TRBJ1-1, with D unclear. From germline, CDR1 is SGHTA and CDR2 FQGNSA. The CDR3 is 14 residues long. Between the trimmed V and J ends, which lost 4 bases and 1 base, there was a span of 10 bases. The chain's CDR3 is CASSYRTGNTEAFF. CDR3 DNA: TGTGCCAGCAGCTACCGGACGGGGAACACTGAAGCTTTCTTT.

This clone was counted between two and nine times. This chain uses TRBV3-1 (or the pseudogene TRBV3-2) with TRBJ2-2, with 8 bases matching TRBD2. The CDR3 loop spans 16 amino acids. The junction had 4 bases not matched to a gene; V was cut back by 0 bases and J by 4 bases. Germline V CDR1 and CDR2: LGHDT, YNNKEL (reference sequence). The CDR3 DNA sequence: TGTGCCAGCAGCCAAGATTACGGGGGGGGCACCGGGGAGCTGTTTTTT. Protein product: CASSQDYGGGTGELFF.

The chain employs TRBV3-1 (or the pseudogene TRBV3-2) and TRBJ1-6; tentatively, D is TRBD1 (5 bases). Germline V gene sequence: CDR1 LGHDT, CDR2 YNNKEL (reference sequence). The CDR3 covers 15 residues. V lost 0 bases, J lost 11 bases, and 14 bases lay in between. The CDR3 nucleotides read TGTGCCAGCAGCCAAGATGGGACGGGTTTGACACCCCTCCACTTT. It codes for CASSQDGTGLTPLHF.

The DNA for the CDR3 is TGTGCCAGCCGGAAGAGCTCTGGAAACACCATATATTTT. It translates to CASRKSSGNTIYF. This chain links TRBV2 with TRBJ1-3; D unresolved. The CDR3 length is 13 residues. The germline V gene encodes CDR1 SNHLY and CDR2 FYNNEI. Trimming removed 8 bases from V and 0 bases from J, with 8 bases in between.

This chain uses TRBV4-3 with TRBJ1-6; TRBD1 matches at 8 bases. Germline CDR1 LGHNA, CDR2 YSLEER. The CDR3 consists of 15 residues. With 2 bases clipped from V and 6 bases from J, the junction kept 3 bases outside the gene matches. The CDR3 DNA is TGCGCCAGCAGCCAATACGGACAGGGTAATTCACCCCTCCACTTT. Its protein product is CASSQYGQGNSPLHF.

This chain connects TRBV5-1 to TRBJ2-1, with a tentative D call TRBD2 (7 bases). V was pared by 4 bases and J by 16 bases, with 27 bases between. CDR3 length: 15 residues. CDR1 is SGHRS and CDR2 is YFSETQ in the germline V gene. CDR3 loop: CASSPAGASGGKGFF. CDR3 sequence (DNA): TGCGCCAGCAGCCCCGCAGGGGCTAGCGGAGGGAAAGGATTCTTC.

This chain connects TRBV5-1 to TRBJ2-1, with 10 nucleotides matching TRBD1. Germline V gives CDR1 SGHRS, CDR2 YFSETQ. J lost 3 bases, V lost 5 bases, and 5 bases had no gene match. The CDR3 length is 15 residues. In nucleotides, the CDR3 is TGCGCCAGCAGTTCCGGGACAGGGGTCTACAATGAGCAGTTCTTC. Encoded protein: CASSSGTGVYNEQFF.

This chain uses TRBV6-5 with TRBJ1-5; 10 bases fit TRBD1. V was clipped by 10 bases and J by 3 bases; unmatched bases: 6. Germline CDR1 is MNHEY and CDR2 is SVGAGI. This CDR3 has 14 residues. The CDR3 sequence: CAISGQGDNQPQHF. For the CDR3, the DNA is TGTGCCATAAGTGGACAGGGGGACAATCAGCCCCAGCATTTT.

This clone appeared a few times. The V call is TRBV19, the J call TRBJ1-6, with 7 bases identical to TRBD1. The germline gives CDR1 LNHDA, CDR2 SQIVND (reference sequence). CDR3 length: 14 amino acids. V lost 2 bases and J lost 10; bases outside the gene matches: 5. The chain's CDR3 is CASSITGAYSPLHF. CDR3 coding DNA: TGTGCCAGTAGTATAACAGGGGCGTACTCACCCCTCCACTTT. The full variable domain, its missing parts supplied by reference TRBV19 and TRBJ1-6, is DGGITQSPKYLFRKEGQNVTLSCEQNLNHDAMYWYRQDPGQGLRLIYYSQIVNDFQKGDIAEGYSVSREKKESFPLTVTSAQKNPTAFYLCASSITGAYSPLHFGNGTRLTVT.

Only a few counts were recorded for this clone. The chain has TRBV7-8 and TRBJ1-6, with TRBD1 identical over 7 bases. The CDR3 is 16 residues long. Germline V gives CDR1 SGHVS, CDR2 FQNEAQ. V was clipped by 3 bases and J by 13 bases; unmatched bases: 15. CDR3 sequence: CASSFRNRDRDSPLHF. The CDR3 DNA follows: TGTGCCAGCAGCTTCCGAAACCGGGACAGAGACTCTCCCCTCCACTTT. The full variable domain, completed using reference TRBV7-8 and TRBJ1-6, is GAGVSQSPRYKVAKRGQDVALRCDPISGHVSLFWYQQALGQGPEFLTYFQNEAQLDKSGLPSDRFFAERPEGSVSTLKIQRTQQEDSAVYLCASSFRNRDRDSPLHFGNGTRLTVT.

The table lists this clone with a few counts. In DNA form, the CDR3 reads TGTGCCAGCTCACCTGGGACACCATCCTACGAGCAGTACGTC. Protein product: CASSPGTPSYEQYV. The rearrangement links TRBV18 to TRBJ2-7; TRBD1 might be the D (6 bases). Germline CDR1 KGHSH, CDR2 LQKENI. This CDR3 spans 14 amino acids. V was clipped by 3 bases and J by 1 base, with 10 bases between them.

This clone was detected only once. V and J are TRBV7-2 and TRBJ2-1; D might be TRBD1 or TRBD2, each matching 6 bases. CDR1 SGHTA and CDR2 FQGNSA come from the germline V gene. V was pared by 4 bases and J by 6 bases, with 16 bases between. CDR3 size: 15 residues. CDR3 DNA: TGTGCCAGCAGCTCCGGGGGCAGGGTAGGCAATGAGCAGTTCTTC. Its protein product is CASSSGGRVGNEQFF.

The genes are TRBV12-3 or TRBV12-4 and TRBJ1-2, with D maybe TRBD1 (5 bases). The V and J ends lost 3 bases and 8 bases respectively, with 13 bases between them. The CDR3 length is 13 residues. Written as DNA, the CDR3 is TGTGCCAGCAGTTTCGAAGGGGCGTGGGGCTACACCTTC. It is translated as CASSFEGAWGYTF.

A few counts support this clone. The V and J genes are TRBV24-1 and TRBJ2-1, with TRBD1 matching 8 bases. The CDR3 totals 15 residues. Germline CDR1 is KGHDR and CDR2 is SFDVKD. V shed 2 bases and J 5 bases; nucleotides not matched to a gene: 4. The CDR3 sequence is CATSDSGQGDNEQFF. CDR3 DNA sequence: TGTGCCACCAGTGATTCCGGACAGGGAGACAATGAGCAGTTCTTC.

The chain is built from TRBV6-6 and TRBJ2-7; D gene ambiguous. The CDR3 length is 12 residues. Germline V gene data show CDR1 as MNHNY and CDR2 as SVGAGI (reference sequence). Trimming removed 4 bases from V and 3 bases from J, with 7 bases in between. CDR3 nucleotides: TGTGCCAGCAGTTCTACCAACTACGAGCAGTACGTC. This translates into CASSSTNYEQYV.